This entry features one T cell receptor (beta chain) sequence. The antigen remains undetermined. The data derive from a study of CD8 T cells in Susac syndrome. Study as a whole: Patients with Susac syndrome were therapy-naive, taking corticosteroids, with some also receiving intravenous immunoglobulin, or taking intravenous immunoglobulin alone at the time their blood was drawn. Study-wide points: The total CD8+ repertoires yielded 15 to 20 Susac-specific public clones and the CD8+ TEMRA repertoires yielded about five.

Random-hexamer reverse transcription was applied to about 0.5 to 1 ug RNA. TCRdb itself ran the immunoSEQ multiplex PCR reads through MiXCR, one entry per CDR3 protein. The data show about 190,000 distinct CDR3 sequences, 95% seen once. CDR1 MNHEY and CDR2 SVGAGI come from the germline V gene. This CDR3 has 11 amino acids. V gave up 2 bases and J gave up 7 bases, with 2 bases separating them. Patients with Susac syndrome met the recently defined diagnostic criteria for definite or probable disease. The specimen was CD8+ T cells from PBMCs. This TCR was recovered from a human donor with Susac syndrome. This chain joins TRBV6-5 and TRBJ2-2; no clear D. CDR3 nucleotide sequence: TGTGCCAGCAGTTACGACGGGGAGCTGTTTTTT. It encodes CASSYDGELFF.